This T cell receptor (beta chain) was found in a study of regulatory T cells in long-lasting Graves disease. On the study more broadly: A definition of persistent Graves' disease required over 5 years of antithyroid drugs plus positive TSH receptor antibodies.

This CDR3 is built from 15 residues. V trimming: 4 bases; J trimming: 2 bases; junction bases outside the gene matches: 6. Broader study findings: There were preferences for TRBV28, TRBJ1-2 and TRBJ2-5 in persistent disease.

Building the TCR beta libraries relied on iRepertoire HTBI primers, and CDR3 regions underwent Arm-PCR. A single record per CDR3 protein comes from TCRdb applying MiXCR to the multiplex PCR reads. The sample shows approximately 290,000 distinct CDR3 sequences, roughly a fifth of them seen only once. This clonotype came up many times. Its target is unknown. The sample's time point: persistent/refractory GD, antithyroid drugs over 5 years with positive TRAb. RNA from PBMCs was the source of the TCR library. An endocrinology department located in Xi'an, China, was where the patients came from. The sample in question was peripheral blood mononuclear cells (PBMCs), obtained when the disease was refractory, from a patient treated with antithyroid drugs. The genes are TRBV12-3 or TRBV12-4 and TRBJ2-5; 8 nucleotides agree with TRBD1. The sequence was collected from a female donor with Graves disease. The CDR3 DNA reads as TGTGCCAGCAGTTCAGGGGGCCTGAGGCAAGAGACCCAGTACTTC. Translated: CASSSGGLRQETQYF.